This is a list of T cell receptor beta chains from one sample in a study of T cells after yellow fever vaccination. A single record per CDR3 protein comes from TCRdb applying MiXCR to the 5' RACE reads. The table has about 170,000 distinct CDR3 sequences, 9.5% to 12% seen once. This material consisted of CD8+ T cells sorted from PBMCs, taken 15 days after the yellow fever booster vaccination. The receptors come from a man aged 18-30 years who received the YFV17D yellow fever vaccine. Each CDR3 is given with its conserved first and last residue. Each record gives: CDR3 length, V gene, J gene, clone size, D gene, CDR3 protein, CDR3 DNA. A D gene is named only where the DNA matches it firmly. Clone size is not always given. Where it is, it says once, few, many or a class for expanded clones.

CDR3 length: 13; V gene: TRBV7-9; J gene: TRBJ2-1; clone size: -; D gene: TRBD1; CDR3 protein: CASSPRDSDEQFF; CDR3 DNA: TGTGCCAGCAGCCCCCGGGACAGCGATGAGCAGTTCTTC
CDR3 length: 17; V gene: TRBV7-2; J gene: TRBJ2-1; clone size: -; D gene: TRBD2; CDR3 protein: CASSSASGGPGYNEQFF; CDR3 DNA: TGTGCCAGCAGCTCGGCTAGCGGGGGCCCGGGGTACAATGAGCAGTTCTTC
CDR3 length: 14; V gene: TRBV12-3/TRBV12-4; J gene: TRBJ2-1; clone size: few; D gene: -; CDR3 protein: CASATIEFYNEQFF; CDR3 DNA: TGTGCCAGCGCCACTATAGAGTTCTACAATGAGCAGTTCTTC
CDR3 length: 15; V gene: TRBV30; J gene: TRBJ2-7; clone size: -; D gene: -; CDR3 protein: CAWSVPGHRLYEQYF; CDR3 DNA: TGTGCCTGGAGTGTACCGGGGCACAGACTCTACGAGCAGTACTTC
CDR3 length: 14; V gene: TRBV18; J gene: TRBJ1-4; clone size: few; D gene: TRBD1; CDR3 protein: CASSLPGGGEKLFF; CDR3 DNA: TGTGCCAGCTCCCTTCCAGGGGGAGGAGAAAAACTGTTTTTT
CDR3 length: 13; V gene: TRBV6-5; J gene: TRBJ2-1; clone size: -; D gene: -; CDR3 protein: CASSFGQHNEQFF; CDR3 DNA: TGTGCCAGCAGTTTTGGACAACACAATGAGCAGTTCTTC
CDR3 length: 16; V gene: TRBV4-3; J gene: TRBJ2-1; clone size: few; D gene: TRBD2; CDR3 protein: CASSQAQAGDYNEQFF; CDR3 DNA: TGCGCCAGCAGCCAAGCTCAGGCGGGGGACTACAATGAGCAGTTCTTC
CDR3 length: 14; V gene: TRBV9; J gene: TRBJ2-4; clone size: few; D gene: TRBD1; CDR3 protein: CASSVEQGENIQYF; CDR3 DNA: TGTGCCAGCAGCGTAGAACAGGGGGAAAACATTCAGTACTTC
CDR3 length: 16; V gene: TRBV15; J gene: TRBJ1-2; clone size: many; D gene: -; CDR3 protein: CATSRESTRGGYGYTF; CDR3 DNA: TGTGCCACCAGCAGAGAGAGTACCCGGGGGGGGTACGGCTACACCTTC
CDR3 length: 12; V gene: TRBV7-9; J gene: TRBJ1-1; clone size: -; D gene: -; CDR3 protein: CASTSGATEAFF; CDR3 DNA: TGTGCCAGCACCTCGGGGGCCACTGAAGCTTTCTTT
CDR3 length: 15; V gene: TRBV4-1; J gene: TRBJ2-5; clone size: few; D gene: -; CDR3 protein: CASSQDWADQETQYF; CDR3 DNA: TGCGCCAGCAGCCAAGATTGGGCAGACCAAGAGACCCAGTACTTC
CDR3 length: 15; V gene: TRBV7-9; J gene: TRBJ2-2; clone size: -; D gene: -; CDR3 protein: CASIQGFLSTGELFF; CDR3 DNA: TGTGCGAGCATCCAGGGGTTCTTGAGTACCGGGGAGCTGTTTTTT
CDR3 length: 14; V gene: TRBV9; J gene: TRBJ1-1; clone size: -; D gene: -; CDR3 protein: CASSVGAMNTEAFF; CDR3 DNA: TGTGCCAGCAGCGTAGGGGCGATGAACACTGAAGCTTTCTTT
CDR3 length: 16; V gene: TRBV7-8; J gene: TRBJ2-3; clone size: few; D gene: TRBD2; CDR3 protein: CASSLVGGGVSRAQYF; CDR3 DNA: TGTGCCAGCAGCTTAGTTGGCGGGGGGGTCTCCCGGGCGCAGTATTTT
CDR3 length: 13; V gene: TRBV6-5; J gene: TRBJ1-1; clone size: -; D gene: -; CDR3 protein: CASTEGGHGEAFF; CDR3 DNA: TGTGCCAGCACGGAGGGGGGTCACGGTGAAGCTTTCTTT
CDR3 length: 11; V gene: TRBV7-9; J gene: TRBJ1-2; clone size: -; D gene: -; CDR3 protein: CASRTVYGYTF; CDR3 DNA: TGTGCCAGCAGGACAGTCTATGGCTACACCTTC
CDR3 length: 16; V gene: TRBV6-6; J gene: TRBJ1-5; clone size: -; D gene: TRBD1; CDR3 protein: CASSNEDRGRGQPQHF; CDR3 DNA: TGTGCCAGCAGTAACGAGGACAGGGGAAGAGGGCAGCCCCAGCATTTT
CDR3 length: 14; V gene: TRBV4-1; J gene: TRBJ2-1; clone size: many; D gene: TRBD2; CDR3 protein: CASSRTSGYNEQFF; CDR3 DNA: TGCGCCAGCAGCCGGACTAGCGGCTACAATGAGCAGTTCTTC
CDR3 length: 16; V gene: TRBV7-9; J gene: TRBJ1-3; clone size: few; D gene: TRBD1; CDR3 protein: CASSPTGDPSGNTIYF; CDR3 DNA: TGTGCCAGCAGCCCGACAGGGGACCCCTCTGGAAACACCATATATTTT
CDR3 length: 15; V gene: TRBV6-5; J gene: TRBJ2-2; clone size: -; D gene: -; CDR3 protein: CASSYPARGTGELFF; CDR3 DNA: TGTGCCAGCAGTTACCCAGCTAGAGGTACCGGGGAGCTGTTTTTT
CDR3 length: 20; V gene: TRBV11-2; J gene: TRBJ2-5; clone size: few; D gene: -; CDR3 protein: CASSFFGGLGAGEYQETQYF; CDR3 DNA: TGTGCCAGCAGCTTTTTTGGGGGGCTTGGGGCGGGAGAGTACCAAGAGACCCAGTACTTC
CDR3 length: 13; V gene: TRBV7-9; J gene: TRBJ2-7; clone size: few; D gene: TRBD2; CDR3 protein: CASSPAGVGEQYF; CDR3 DNA: TGTGCCAGCAGTCCAGCGGGGGTCGGCGAGCAGTACTTC
CDR3 length: 14; V gene: TRBV6-1; J gene: TRBJ2-2; clone size: -; D gene: -; CDR3 protein: CASSDFRNTGELFF; CDR3 DNA: TGTGCCAGCAGTGACTTCCGAAACACCGGGGAGCTGTTTTTT
CDR3 length: 15; V gene: TRBV5-4; J gene: TRBJ2-1; clone size: -; D gene: -; CDR3 protein: CASSLFRNSYNEQFF; CDR3 DNA: TGTGCCAGCAGCTTGTTTCGCAACTCCTACAATGAGCAGTTCTTC
CDR3 length: 15; V gene: TRBV4-3; J gene: TRBJ2-1; clone size: medium-sized; D gene: -; CDR3 protein: CASSVRVGAYNEQFF; CDR3 DNA: TGCGCCAGCAGCGTCAGGGTGGGGGCCTACAATGAGCAGTTCTTC
CDR3 length: 12; V gene: TRBV5-1; J gene: TRBJ1-2; clone size: few; D gene: -; CDR3 protein: CASSLGRSGYTF; CDR3 DNA: TGCGCCAGCAGCTTGGGGCGGTCTGGCTACACCTTC
CDR3 length: 15; V gene: TRBV10-1; J gene: TRBJ2-3; clone size: -; D gene: -; CDR3 protein: CASSESRRVTDTQYF; CDR3 DNA: TGCGCCAGCAGTGAGTCGAGACGGGTCACAGATACGCAGTATTTT
CDR3 length: 14; V gene: TRBV6-5; J gene: TRBJ1-4; clone size: few; D gene: -; CDR3 protein: CASSYSRNNEKLFF; CDR3 DNA: TGTGCCAGCAGTTACTCTCGTAATAATGAAAAACTGTTTTTT
CDR3 length: 15; V gene: TRBV4-3; J gene: TRBJ1-1; clone size: -; D gene: TRBD1; CDR3 protein: CASSHTGTGNTEAFF; CDR3 DNA: TGCGCCAGCAGCCATACCGGGACAGGAAACACTGAAGCTTTCTTT
CDR3 length: 15; V gene: TRBV20-1; J gene: TRBJ1-1; clone size: many; D gene: -; CDR3 protein: CSARVRVSSGGEAFF; CDR3 DNA: TGCAGTGCTAGAGTCAGGGTTAGTTCTGGTGGTGAAGCTTTCTTT
CDR3 length: 16; V gene: TRBV11-2; J gene: TRBJ2-7; clone size: few; D gene: TRBD1; CDR3 protein: CASSSPDRGYSYEQYF; CDR3 DNA: TGTGCCAGCAGCTCACCGGACAGGGGCTATTCCTACGAGCAGTACTTC
CDR3 length: 14; V gene: TRBV10-3; J gene: TRBJ1-6; clone size: few; D gene: -; CDR3 protein: CAIRGGPDNSPLHF; CDR3 DNA: TGTGCCATCAGGGGGGGGCCAGATAATTCACCCCTCCACTTT
CDR3 length: 19; V gene: TRBV4-1; J gene: TRBJ2-6; clone size: -; D gene: TRBD1; CDR3 protein: CASSQTYGTGDSGANVLTF; CDR3 DNA: TGCGCCAGCAGTCAAACATACGGGACAGGGGACTCTGGGGCCAACGTCCTGACTTTC
CDR3 length: 15; V gene: TRBV1; J gene: TRBJ2-7; clone size: many; D gene: -; CDR3 protein: CTSSQTGGETYEQYF; CDR3 DNA: TGCACCAGCAGCCAGACAGGGGGTGAAACCTACGAGCAGTACTTC
CDR3 length: 16; V gene: TRBV7-9; J gene: TRBJ2-7; clone size: -; D gene: -; CDR3 protein: CASSSSSRGPTYEQYF; CDR3 DNA: TGTGCCAGCAGCTCGTCGTCGCGGGGTCCAACCTACGAGCAGTACTTC
CDR3 length: 15; V gene: TRBV5-1; J gene: TRBJ1-1; clone size: once; D gene: -; CDR3 protein: CASSLLEGANTEAFF; CDR3 DNA: TGCGCCAGCAGCTTGTTAGAGGGAGCGAACACTGAAGCTTTCTTT
CDR3 length: 12; V gene: TRBV5-1; J gene: TRBJ2-5; clone size: few; D gene: -; CDR3 protein: CASSLKVETQYF; CDR3 DNA: TGCGCCAGCAGCTTGAAGGTCGAGACCCAGTACTTC
CDR3 length: 15; V gene: TRBV14; J gene: TRBJ1-4; clone size: many; D gene: -; CDR3 protein: CASSPLGGANEKLFF; CDR3 DNA: TGTGCCAGCAGCCCTCTCGGAGGGGCTAATGAAAAACTGTTTTTT
CDR3 length: 15; V gene: TRBV4-1; J gene: TRBJ1-6; clone size: -; D gene: -; CDR3 protein: CASSQGRTDNSPLHF; CDR3 DNA: TGCGCCAGCAGCCAAGGGCGGACAGATAATTCACCCCTCCACTTT
CDR3 length: 16; V gene: TRBV4-3; J gene: TRBJ2-5; clone size: many; D gene: TRBD2; CDR3 protein: CASSQEFAGGPETQYF; CDR3 DNA: TGCGCCAGCAGCCAAGAGTTCGCGGGGGGGCCAGAGACCCAGTACTTC
CDR3 length: 15; V gene: TRBV4-3; J gene: TRBJ2-1; clone size: -; D gene: -; CDR3 protein: CASSQAPQGLNEQFF; CDR3 DNA: TGCGCCAGCAGCCAAGCACCCCAGGGTTTGAATGAGCAGTTCTTC
CDR3 length: 13; V gene: TRBV19; J gene: TRBJ2-5; clone size: few; D gene: TRBD1; CDR3 protein: CASRQGAGETQYF; CDR3 DNA: TGTGCCAGCCGACAGGGGGCCGGGGAGACCCAGTACTTC
CDR3 length: 15; V gene: TRBV7-9; J gene: TRBJ2-2; clone size: -; D gene: -; CDR3 protein: CASRAGTPNTGELFF; CDR3 DNA: TGTGCCAGCCGCGCTGGGACACCTAACACCGGGGAGCTGTTTTTT
CDR3 length: 17; V gene: TRBV24-1; J gene: TRBJ2-3; clone size: few; D gene: TRBD2; CDR3 protein: CATSDSSPGLATDTQYF; CDR3 DNA: TGTGCCACCAGTGATTCCTCGCCGGGACTAGCAACAGATACGCAGTATTTT
CDR3 length: 15; V gene: TRBV7-2; J gene: TRBJ2-7; clone size: -; D gene: -; CDR3 protein: CASSLQGVDYGEQYF; CDR3 DNA: TGTGCCAGCAGCTTACAAGGGGTGGACTATGGCGAGCAGTACTTC